The clone carrying this T cell receptor beta chain was counted at least ten times. The sample is drawn from a study of early T cells in non-severe SARS-CoV-2 infection. TCRdb independently ran MiXCR on the 5' RACE reads; one entry per CDR3 protein. The table includes roughly 80,000 distinct CDR3 sequences, about 16% detected once. CDR3 length equals 16 residues. The V segment lost 0 bases and the J segment 0 bases; nucleotides outside the gene matches: 4. CDR1 and CDR2 from the germline V gene are SGDLS and YYNGEE. Material: whole blood. The chain joins TRBV9 to TRBJ2-3, with TRBD2 matching 7 bases. The TCR originated in an adult who was a healthcare worker with PCR-confirmed SARS-CoV-2 infection or an uninfected control (not recorded which). As DNA, the CDR3 is TGTGCCAGCAGCGTAGGTAGCGGGCTCAGCACAGATACGCAGTATTTT. Translating gives CASSVGSGLSTDTQYF.